A selection of T cell receptor beta chains follows, all from one sample in a study of CD8 T cells in Susac syndrome. One entry per CDR3 protein results from TCRdb running MiXCR on the immunoSEQ multiplex PCR reads. The sample has 170,000 or so distinct CDR3 sequences; roughly 94% are singletons. Sequenced input: CD4+ T cells from PBMCs. The receptors derive from a human donor with Susac syndrome. The CDR3 runs from the conserved cysteine through the conserved F or W. The D gene is left open where the match is weak. Part of the rows lack a size; the others show once, few, many or a class for expanded clones.

j_call v_call d_call clone_size cdr3_nt cdr3_aa
TRBJ2-7 TRBV15 NA NA TGTGCCACCAGCAGAGCAGGCAGGGACGAGCAGTACTTC CATSRAGRDEQYF
TRBJ1-1 TRBV29-1 TRBD1 NA TGCAGCGTCCGGACAGGGTCCACTGAAGCTTTCTTT CSVRTGSTEAFF
TRBJ2-3 TRBV5-1 TRBD2 NA TGCGCCAGCAGCGAAGGACTAGCGGGTCTCACAGATACGCAGTATTTT CASSEGLAGLTDTQYF
TRBJ1-5 TRBV7-7 NA NA TGTGCTAGCAGCTTCCTTATCGGAAATCAGCCCCAGCATTTT CASSFLIGNQPQHF
TRBJ2-7 TRBV12-3/TRBV12-4 TRBD2 NA TGTGCCAGCAGGATAGCGGGGGGGCGTGAGCAGTACTTC CASRIAGGREQYF
TRBJ1-2 TRBV12-3/TRBV12-4 TRBD1 NA TGTGCCAGCACCTGGGACAGACTCGGCTACACCTTC CASTWDRLGYTF
TRBJ1-2 TRBV3-1 NA once TGTGCCAGCAGCCAAGAGGAGGGGAGGCCCTATGGCTACACCTTC CASSQEEGRPYGYTF
TRBJ2-1 TRBV11-2 NA NA TGTGCCAGCAGCTCCAAAGCTGGCTCCTACAATGAGCAGTTCTTC CASSSKAGSYNEQFF
TRBJ2-2 TRBV7-3 NA NA TGTGCCAGCAGCCAAAGTCGGGGCACCGGGGAGCTGTTTTTT CASSQSRGTGELFF
TRBJ2-7 TRBV29-1 TRBD2 NA TGCAGCGTTAAACCCGGGGGGGGGAGGTACGAGCAGTACTTC CSVKPGGGRYEQYF
TRBJ2-5 TRBV6-5 NA NA TGTGCCAGCAGTTACCAGGGCAGGGACCAAGAGACCCAGTACTTC CASSYQGRDQETQYF
TRBJ1-5 TRBV18 TRBD1 NA TGTGCCAGCTCGCAACAGGGGGCACAGCCCCAGCATTTT CASSQQGAQPQHF
TRBJ2-2 TRBV5-6 TRBD1 NA TGTGCCAGCAGCTACCGGGACAGGGGAACCGGGGAGCTGTTTTTT CASSYRDRGTGELFF
TRBJ1-5 TRBV30 NA NA TGTGCCTGGAGTCGCGGGGGCAGTGGGCGTTTTAGCAATCAGCCCCAGCATTTT CAWSRGGSGRFSNQPQHF
TRBJ2-1 TRBV5-1 TRBD1 NA TGCGCCAGCAGCTTGGCGACAGGGAACAATGAGCAGTTCTTC CASSLATGNNEQFF
TRBJ1-1 TRBV12-3/TRBV12-4 TRBD1 NA TGTGCCAGCAGTTTAGGGCAGGGGGCGAGGGCTGAAGCTTTCTTT CASSLGQGARAEAFF
TRBJ2-3 TRBV3-1 NA NA TGTGCCAGCAGCCACAACCGTGATACGCAGTATTTT CASSHNRDTQYF
TRBJ2-1 TRBV5-4 NA NA TGTGCCAGCAGCCCCGCAGGTGGGGGCAACTACAATGAGCAGTTCTTC CASSPAGGGNYNEQFF
TRBJ2-7 TRBV4-1 NA NA TGCGCCAGCAGCCAAGAAGGGGATTTCTCACGGAGGTACGAGCAGTACTTC CASSQEGDFSRRYEQYF
TRBJ2-1 TRBV7-2 TRBD2 NA TGTGCCAGCAGCTTAGCGGCGCTAGCGGGGGGGCAGGATGAGCAGTTCTTC CASSLAALAGGQDEQFF
TRBJ1-6 TRBV5-1 TRBD1 NA TGCGCCAGCAGCGCGGGATCGGGACAGCATAATTCACCCCTCCACTTT CASSAGSGQHNSPLHF
TRBJ1-5 TRBV5-5 TRBD1 NA TGTGCCAGCAGCTTTGAGGGGGCAGGAAGGGCCCAGCATTTT CASSFEGAGRAQHF
TRBJ2-4 TRBV20-1 NA NA TGCAGTGCTAGAGATTCCGGCCTAGCCAAAAACATTCAGTACTTC CSARDSGLAKNIQYF
TRBJ1-6 TRBV7-8 NA NA TGTGCCAGCAGCTTAGCCGAGCCACCCCTCCACTTT CASSLAEPPLHF
TRBJ2-1 TRBV9 NA NA TGTGCCAGCAGCTTCGATCGGGATGAGCAGTTCTTC CASSFDRDEQFF
TRBJ2-5 TRBV6-1 NA NA TGTGCCAGCAATCCAGGATACCAAGAGACCCAGTACTTC CASNPGYQETQYF
TRBJ1-3 TRBV20-1 NA once TGCAGTGCGACGGACAGACCTGGAAACACCATATATTTT CSATDRPGNTIYF
TRBJ2-7 TRBV7-2 NA NA TGTGCCAGCAGCCCATATGGGGGCCCCTACGAGCAGTACTTC CASSPYGGPYEQYF
TRBJ2-3 TRBV30 NA NA TGTGCCTGGACCCAGGGTCTTAGCACAGATACGCAGTATTTT CAWTQGLSTDTQYF
TRBJ2-7 TRBV23-1 NA NA TGCGCCAGCAGTCAATACGAGGGGAGCTCCTACGAGCAGTACTTC CASSQYEGSSYEQYF
TRBJ2-1 TRBV10-1 NA NA TGCGCCAGCAGTGTTAATTACAATGAGCAGTTCTTC CASSVNYNEQFF
TRBJ2-3 TRBV2 NA NA TGTGCCAGCAGTGAGAGGGAAGATACGCAGTATTTT CASSEREDTQYF
TRBJ1-4 TRBV29-1 NA NA TGCAGCGTTGCAGATGTGGGACATGAAAAACTGTTTTTT CSVADVGHEKLFF
TRBJ2-7 TRBV20-1 TRBD2 NA TGCAGTGCGTCTGTCGGGGGGGCTGTTGGGGAGCAGTACTTC CSASVGGAVGEQYF
TRBJ2-1 TRBV20-1 TRBD1 NA TGCAGTGCCCGATCAGGGGGCACCACACGGAATGAGCAGTTCTTC CSARSGGTTRNEQFF
TRBJ2-5 TRBV3-1 TRBD1 once TGTGCCAGCAGCCCAGAAGGGCCAGGGGGAGAGACCCAGTACTTC CASSPEGPGGETQYF
TRBJ2-3 TRBV30 TRBD2 once TGTGCCTGGCACCAGCGGGGGCCGGGAGATACGCAGTATTTT CAWHQRGPGDTQYF
TRBJ2-2 TRBV2 NA NA TGTGCCAGCACGCTCAGTGCGAACACCGGGGAGCTGTTTTTT CASTLSANTGELFF
TRBJ1-1 TRBV20-1 NA NA TGCAGTGCCGCCCCACGGGAGGCGGAAGCTTTCTTT CSAAPREAEAFF
TRBJ1-1 TRBV19 NA NA TGTGCCAGTAGTATAGGGGCTATGAACACTGAAGCTTTCTTT CASSIGAMNTEAFF
TRBJ2-7 TRBV20-1 TRBD2 NA TGCAGTGCTACAGTGGGACTAGCGGGGCGCCAATTCTACGAGCAGTACTTC CSATVGLAGRQFYEQYF
TRBJ2-1 TRBV6-4 NA once TGTGCCAGCAGTGACTCGGGGGGCCACAATGAGCAGTTCTTC CASSDSGGHNEQFF
TRBJ1-1 TRBV6-6 TRBD1 once TGTGCCAGCAGTGGGACAGGTTTGAGGACTGAAGCTTTCTTT CASSGTGLRTEAFF
TRBJ2-5 TRBV20-1 TRBD1 once TGCAGTGCTAGACGCGACAGGGACCAAGAGACCCAGTACTTC CSARRDRDQETQYF
TRBJ2-3 TRBV30 NA NA TGTGCCTGGAGTTCAGGTGGGAAGGGCACAGATACGCAGTATTTT CAWSSGGKGTDTQYF
TRBJ2-7 TRBV5-1 NA NA TGCGCCAGCAGCTTTCCCGACACGCCCTACGAGCAGTACTTC CASSFPDTPYEQYF
TRBJ1-6 TRBV2 NA NA TGTGCCAGCTCCGGACCGCCTAATTCACCCCTCCACTTT CASSGPPNSPLHF
TRBJ1-2 TRBV3-1 NA once TGTGCCAGCAGCCAAGAGGGGGAGAATGGCTACACCTTC CASSQEGENGYTF
TRBJ2-5 TRBV5-1 NA NA TGCGCCAGCAGCTCCCGACCTAGTACATCAGAGACCCAGTACTTC CASSSRPSTSETQYF
TRBJ2-5 TRBV3-1 NA NA TGTGCCAGCAGCCAAGCAAGTAGGGAGACCCAGTACTTC CASSQASRETQYF
TRBJ2-4 TRBV7-2 NA NA TGTGCCAGCAGCCCCCAGTTGGGGGGAGACGCCAAAAACATTCAGTACTTC CASSPQLGGDAKNIQYF
TRBJ2-2 TRBV9 NA NA TGTGCCAGCAGCGTAGTAGGGGACTCCGGGGAGCTGTTTTTT CASSVVGDSGELFF
TRBJ2-3 TRBV2 TRBD2 NA TGTGCCAGCAAGCGGGGGGGAAGCACAGATACGCAGTATTTT CASKRGGSTDTQYF